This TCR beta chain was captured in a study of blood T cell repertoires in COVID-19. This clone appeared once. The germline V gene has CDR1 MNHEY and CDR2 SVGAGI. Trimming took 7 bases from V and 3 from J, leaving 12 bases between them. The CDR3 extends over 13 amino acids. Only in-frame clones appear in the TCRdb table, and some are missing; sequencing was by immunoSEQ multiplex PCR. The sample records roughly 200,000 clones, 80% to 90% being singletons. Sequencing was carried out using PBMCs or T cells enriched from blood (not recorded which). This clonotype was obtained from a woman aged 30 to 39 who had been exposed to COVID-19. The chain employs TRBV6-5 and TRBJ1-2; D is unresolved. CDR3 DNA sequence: TGTGCCAGCACGGTTTTGGCGGACTATGGCTACACCTTC. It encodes CASTVLADYGYTF.